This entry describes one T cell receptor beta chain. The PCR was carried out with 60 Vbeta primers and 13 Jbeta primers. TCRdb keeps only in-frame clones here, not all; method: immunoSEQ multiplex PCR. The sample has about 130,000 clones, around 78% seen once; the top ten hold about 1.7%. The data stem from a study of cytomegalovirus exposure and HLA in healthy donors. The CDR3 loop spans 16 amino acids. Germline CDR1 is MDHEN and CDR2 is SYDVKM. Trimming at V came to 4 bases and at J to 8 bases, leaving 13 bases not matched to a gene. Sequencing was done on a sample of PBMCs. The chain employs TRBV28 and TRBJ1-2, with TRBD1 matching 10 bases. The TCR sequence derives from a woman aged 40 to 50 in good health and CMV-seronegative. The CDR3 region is CASSWAPGQGMGGYTF. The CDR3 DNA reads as TGTGCCAGCAGTTGGGCGCCGGGACAGGGGATGGGCGGCTACACCTTC.